This T cell receptor (beta chain) comes out of a study of CD8 T cells in ankylosing spondylitis. Overall study results and limits: In synovial fluid and blood from reactive arthritis, some motif variants were previously reported. Matched synovial fluid from ankylosing spondylitis patients was reported to be enriched for disease-linked clones.

Germline trimming cut 10 bases from V and 1 base from J; bases unmatched to any gene: 10. There are 17 residues in the CDR3. Germline lookup yields CDR1 SGHTA and CDR2 FQGNSA. Libraries for TCR beta were made by quantitative 5'-RACE with molecular barcodes. TCRdb recomputed calls from the 5' RACE reads with MiXCR, one row per CDR3 protein. The sample gives 300,000 to 350,000 distinct CDR3 sequences, roughly 14% of which show up once; about 1% is in the top ten. On this clonotype: Antigen unknown.

The chain has TRBV7-2 and TRBJ2-1; 13 bases match TRBD2. This receptor was identified in a male donor with ankylosing spondylitis or in good health (not recorded which). Sequencing was done on a sample of blood, either unsorted or a sorted T cell fraction (not recorded which). The CDR3 sequence is CATLLAGGRGSYNEQFF. The CDR3 DNA reads TGTGCCACCTTACTAGCGGGAGGGCGGGGGTCCTACAATGAGCAGTTCTTC.